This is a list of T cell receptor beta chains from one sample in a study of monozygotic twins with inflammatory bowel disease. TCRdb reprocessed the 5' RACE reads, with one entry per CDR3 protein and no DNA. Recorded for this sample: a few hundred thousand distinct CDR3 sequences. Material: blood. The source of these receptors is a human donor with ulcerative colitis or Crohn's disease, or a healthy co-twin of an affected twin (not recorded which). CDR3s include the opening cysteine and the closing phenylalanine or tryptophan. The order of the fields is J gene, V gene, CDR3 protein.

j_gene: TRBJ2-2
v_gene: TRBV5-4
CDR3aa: CASSARGGIVTGELFF

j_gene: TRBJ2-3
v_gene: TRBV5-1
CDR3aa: CASAPGRNTDTQYF

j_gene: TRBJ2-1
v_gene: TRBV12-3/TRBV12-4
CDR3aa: CASRRDRVNNEQFF

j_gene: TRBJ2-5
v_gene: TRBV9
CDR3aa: CASSVYGGQETQYF

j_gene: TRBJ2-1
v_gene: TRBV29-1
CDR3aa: CSVETHRGTANEQFF

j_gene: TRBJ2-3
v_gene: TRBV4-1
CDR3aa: CASSQIGGNRARDTQYF

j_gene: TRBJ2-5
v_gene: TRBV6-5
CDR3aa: CASSYFRIAGDQETQYF

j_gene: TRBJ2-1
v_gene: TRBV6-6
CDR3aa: CASSDRVNEQFF

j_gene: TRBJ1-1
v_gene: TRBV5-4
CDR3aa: CASSLEGQEAFF

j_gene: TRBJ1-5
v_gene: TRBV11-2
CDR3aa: CASSLGGSTYQPQHF

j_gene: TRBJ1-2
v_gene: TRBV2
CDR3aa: CASSELGELYGYTF

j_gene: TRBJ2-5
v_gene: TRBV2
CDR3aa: CASSDSGSRRGTQYF

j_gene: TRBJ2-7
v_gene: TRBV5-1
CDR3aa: CASSLGGLAGPGEYEQYF

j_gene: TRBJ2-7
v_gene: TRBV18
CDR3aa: CASSPESVNYEQYF

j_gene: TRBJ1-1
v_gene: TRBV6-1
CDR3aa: CASSPLKRGGTEAFF

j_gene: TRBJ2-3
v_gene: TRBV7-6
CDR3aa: CASLWRGDTQYF

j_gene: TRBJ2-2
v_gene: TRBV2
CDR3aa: CASSLAGGLNTGELFF

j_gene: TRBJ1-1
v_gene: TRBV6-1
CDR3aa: CASHPWGGVLNTEAFF

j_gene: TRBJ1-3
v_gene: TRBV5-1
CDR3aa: CASSLQAVGHSGNTIYF

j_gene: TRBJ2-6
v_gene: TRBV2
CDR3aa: CASSDRLGAGANVLTF

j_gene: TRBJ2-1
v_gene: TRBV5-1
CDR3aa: CASSLALLAGGYNEQFF

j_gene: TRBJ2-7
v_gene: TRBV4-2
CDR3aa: CASSQDGLAGGRYEQYF

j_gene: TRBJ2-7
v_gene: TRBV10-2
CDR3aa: CASRDLSSYEQYF

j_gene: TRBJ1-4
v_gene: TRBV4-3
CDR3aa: CASSQGVLDEKLFF

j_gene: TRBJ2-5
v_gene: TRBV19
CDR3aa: CASSMEGRKTQYF